This TCR beta chain was recorded in a study of cytomegalovirus exposure and HLA in healthy donors. General study findings and limits: Investigators reported approximately 150 TCR beta chains as tied to cytomegalovirus.

The PCR was carried out with 60 Vbeta primers and 13 Jbeta primers. In the original processing: It was a later analysis that counted roughly 79 million unique TCR beta chains, of which around 11 million were shared. Here immunoSEQ multiplex PCR was the method, and the copy in TCRdb shows in-frame clones only, minus some. V and J calls and clone size follow that table, whereas D and trimming were derived from the DNA. The listing contains more than 40,000 clones. J lost 6 bases, V lost 4 bases, and 8 bases had no gene match. CDR3 length: 15 amino acids. The germline CDR1 and CDR2 sequences are MNHEY and SVGAGI. Comments on this clone: The antigen is unknown.

The sequencing sample was made of PBMCs. The TCR originated in a man aged 35 to 55 in good health and CMV-seropositive. The chain combines TRBV6-5 with TRBJ2-1; 8 nucleotides match TRBD2. The chain's CDR3 is CASSFTSGMGNEQFF. DNA for the CDR3: TGTGCCAGCAGTTTCACTAGCGGTATGGGCAATGAGCAGTTCTTC.